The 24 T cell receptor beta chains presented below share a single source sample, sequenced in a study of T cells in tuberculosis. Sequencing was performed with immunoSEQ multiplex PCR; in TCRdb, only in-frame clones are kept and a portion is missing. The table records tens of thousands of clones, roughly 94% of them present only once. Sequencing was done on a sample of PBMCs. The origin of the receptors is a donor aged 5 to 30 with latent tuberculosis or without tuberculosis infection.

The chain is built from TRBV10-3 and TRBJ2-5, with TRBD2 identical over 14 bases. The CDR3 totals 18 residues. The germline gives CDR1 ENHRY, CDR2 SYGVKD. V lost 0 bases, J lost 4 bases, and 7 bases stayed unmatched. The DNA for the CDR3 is TGTGCCATCAGTGAGTCTCGACTAGCGGGAGGGCGGTCAGAGACCCAGTACTTC. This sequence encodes CAISESRLAGGRSETQYF.

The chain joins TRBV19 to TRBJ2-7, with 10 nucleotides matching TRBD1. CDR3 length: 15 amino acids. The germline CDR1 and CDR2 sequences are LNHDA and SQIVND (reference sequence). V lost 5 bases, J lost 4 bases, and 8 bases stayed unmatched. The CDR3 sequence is CASSLIGGQGYEQYF. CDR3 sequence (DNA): TGTGCCAGTAGTCTAATTGGGGGACAGGGGTACGAGCAGTACTTC.

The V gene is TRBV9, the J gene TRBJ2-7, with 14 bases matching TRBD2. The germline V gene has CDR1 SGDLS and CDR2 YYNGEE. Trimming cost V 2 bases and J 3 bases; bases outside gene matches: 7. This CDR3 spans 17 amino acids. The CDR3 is CASSVGTSGSVGYEQYF. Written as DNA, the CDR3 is TGTGCCAGCAGCGTGGGGACTAGCGGGAGTGTAGGCTACGAGCAGTACTTC.

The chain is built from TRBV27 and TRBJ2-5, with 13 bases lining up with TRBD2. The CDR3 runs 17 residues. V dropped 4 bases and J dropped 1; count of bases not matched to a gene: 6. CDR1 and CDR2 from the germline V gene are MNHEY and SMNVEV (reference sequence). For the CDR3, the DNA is TGTGCCAGCAGTTCACTAGCGGGAGGGGGGGGCCAAGAGACCCAGTACTTC. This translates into CASSSLAGGGGQETQYF.

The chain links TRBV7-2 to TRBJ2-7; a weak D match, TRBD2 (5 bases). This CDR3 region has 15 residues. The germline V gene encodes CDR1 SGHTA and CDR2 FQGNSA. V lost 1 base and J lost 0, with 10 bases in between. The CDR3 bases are TGTGCCAGCAGCTTAGGAGGGCCCGTCTCCTACGAGCAGTACTTC. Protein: CASSLGGPVSYEQYF.

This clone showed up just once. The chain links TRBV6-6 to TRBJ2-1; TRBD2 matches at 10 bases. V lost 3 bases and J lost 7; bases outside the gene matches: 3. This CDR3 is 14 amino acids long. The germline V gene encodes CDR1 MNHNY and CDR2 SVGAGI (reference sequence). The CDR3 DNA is TGTGCCAGCAGTTATAGCGGGGGGTGGAATGAGCAGTTCTTC. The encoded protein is CASSYSGGWNEQFF.

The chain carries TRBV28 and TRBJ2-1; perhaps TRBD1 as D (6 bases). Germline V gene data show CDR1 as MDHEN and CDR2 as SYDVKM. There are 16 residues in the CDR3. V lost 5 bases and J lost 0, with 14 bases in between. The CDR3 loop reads CASSLGATSSYNEQFF. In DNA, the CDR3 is TGTGCCAGCAGTCTGGGGGCCACAAGCTCCTACAATGAGCAGTTCTTC.

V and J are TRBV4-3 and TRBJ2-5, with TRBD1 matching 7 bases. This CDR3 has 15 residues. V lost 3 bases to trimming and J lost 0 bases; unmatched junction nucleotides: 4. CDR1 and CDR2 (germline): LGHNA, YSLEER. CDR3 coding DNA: TGCGCCAGCAGCCAGGAGACAGGGTACCAAGAGACCCAGTACTTC. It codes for CASSQETGYQETQYF.

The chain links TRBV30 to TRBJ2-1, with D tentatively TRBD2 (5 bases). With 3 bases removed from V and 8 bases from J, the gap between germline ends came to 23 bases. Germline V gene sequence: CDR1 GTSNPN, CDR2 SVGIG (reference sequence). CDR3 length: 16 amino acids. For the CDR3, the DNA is TGTGCCTGGAGGCTAAGTTTTAGCGTTACTGGGGATGAGCAGTTCTTC. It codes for CAWRLSFSVTGDEQFF.

CDR3 amino acids: CASSRTSGRSGELFF. The CDR3 DNA sequence: TGTGCCAGCAGCCGGACTAGCGGGAGGAGTGGGGAGCTGTTTTTT. The rearrangement links TRBV2 to TRBJ2-2; 14 nucleotides line up with TRBD2. V gave up 6 bases and J gave up 8 bases; unmatched junction bases: 5. The CDR3 runs 15 residues. CDR1 SNHLY and CDR2 FYNNEI come from the germline V gene.

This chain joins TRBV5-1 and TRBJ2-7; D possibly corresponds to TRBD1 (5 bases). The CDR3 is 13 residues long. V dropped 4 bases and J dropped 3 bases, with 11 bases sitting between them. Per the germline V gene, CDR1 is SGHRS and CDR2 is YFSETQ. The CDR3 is CASSPVQGYEQYF. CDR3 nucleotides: TGCGCCAGCAGCCCCGTGCAGGGCTACGAGCAGTACTTC.

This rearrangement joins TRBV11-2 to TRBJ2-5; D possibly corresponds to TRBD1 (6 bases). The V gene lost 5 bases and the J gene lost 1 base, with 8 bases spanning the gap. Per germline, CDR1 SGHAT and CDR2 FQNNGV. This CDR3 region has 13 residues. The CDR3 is CASSDRFQETQYF. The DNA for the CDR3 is TGTGCCAGCAGCGACAGGTTCCAAGAGACCCAGTACTTC.

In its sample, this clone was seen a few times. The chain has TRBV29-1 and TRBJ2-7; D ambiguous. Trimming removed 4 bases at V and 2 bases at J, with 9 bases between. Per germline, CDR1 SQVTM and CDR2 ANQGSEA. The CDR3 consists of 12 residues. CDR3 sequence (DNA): TGCAGCGTTGGTAATGCGCCCTACGAGCAGTACTTC. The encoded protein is CSVGNAPYEQYF.

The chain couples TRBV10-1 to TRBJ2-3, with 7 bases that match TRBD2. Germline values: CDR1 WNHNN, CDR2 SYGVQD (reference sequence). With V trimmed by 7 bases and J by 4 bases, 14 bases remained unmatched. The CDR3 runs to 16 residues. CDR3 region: CASNTAWGRAPDTQYF. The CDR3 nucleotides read TGCGCCAGCAACACTGCCTGGGGGAGGGCCCCAGATACGCAGTATTTT.

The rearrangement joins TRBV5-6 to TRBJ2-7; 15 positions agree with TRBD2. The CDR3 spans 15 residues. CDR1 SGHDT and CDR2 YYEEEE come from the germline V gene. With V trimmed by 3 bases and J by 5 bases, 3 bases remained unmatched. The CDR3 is CASSSGTSGRHEQYF. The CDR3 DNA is TGTGCCAGCAGCTCAGGGACTAGCGGGAGGCACGAGCAGTACTTC. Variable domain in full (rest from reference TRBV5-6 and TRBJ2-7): DAGVTQSPTHLIKTRGQQVTLRCSPKSGHDTVSWYQQALGQGPQFIFQYYEEEERQRGNFPDRFSGHQFPNYSSELNVNALLLGDSALYLCASSSGTSGRHEQYFGPGTRLTVT.

CDR3 residues: CASTPRGASGTDTQYF. The CDR3 DNA reads TGTGCCAGTACTCCGAGAGGGGCTAGCGGCACAGATACGCAGTATTTT. The rearrangement joins TRBV19 to TRBJ2-3; possibly TRBD2 for D (6 bases). The germline V gene has CDR1 LNHDA and CDR2 SQIVND (reference sequence). The CDR3 covers 16 residues. V lost 7 bases to trimming and J lost 1 base, with 18 bases between them.

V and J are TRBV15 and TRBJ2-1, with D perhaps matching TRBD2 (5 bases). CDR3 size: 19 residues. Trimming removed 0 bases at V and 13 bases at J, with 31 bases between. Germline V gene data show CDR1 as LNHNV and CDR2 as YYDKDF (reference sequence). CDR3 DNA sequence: TGTGCCACCAGCAGAGATTTACCCAAGACTATGACGATTAGCCATTTCCAGTTCTTC. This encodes CATSRDLPKTMTISHFQFF.

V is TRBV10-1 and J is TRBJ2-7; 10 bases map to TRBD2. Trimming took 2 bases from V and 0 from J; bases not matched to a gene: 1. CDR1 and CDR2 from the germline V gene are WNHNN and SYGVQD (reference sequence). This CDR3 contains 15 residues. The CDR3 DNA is TGCGCCAGCAGTGAGCCTAGCGGGGGCTCCTACGAGCAGTACTTC. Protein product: CASSEPSGGSYEQYF.

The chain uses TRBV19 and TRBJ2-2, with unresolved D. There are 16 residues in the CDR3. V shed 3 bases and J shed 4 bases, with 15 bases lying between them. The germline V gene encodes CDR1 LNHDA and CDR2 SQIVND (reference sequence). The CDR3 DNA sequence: TGTGCCAGTAGTATCCCGACAATTTCGGTCACCGGGGAGCTGTTTTTT. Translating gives CASSIPTISVTGELFF.

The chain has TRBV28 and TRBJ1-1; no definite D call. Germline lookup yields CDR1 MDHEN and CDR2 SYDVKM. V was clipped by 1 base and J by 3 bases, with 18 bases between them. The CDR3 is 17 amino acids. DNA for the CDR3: TGTGCCAGCAGTTTATTGGTGTTTACCGGGAAACACACTGAAGCTTTCTTT. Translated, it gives CASSLLVFTGKHTEAFF.

The CDR3 DNA reads TGCGCCAGCAGCCAACTCTTGACAGGGTTGAAGACCCAGTACTTC. Translation gives CASSQLLTGLKTQYF. V usage is TRBV4-1 and J usage is TRBJ2-5, with TRBD1 identical over 7 bases. Germline V lookup: CDR1 MGHRA, CDR2 YSYEKL. This CDR3 is built from 15 residues. The V gene end was trimmed by 2 bases and the J gene end by 6 bases; junction bases not matched to a gene: 9.

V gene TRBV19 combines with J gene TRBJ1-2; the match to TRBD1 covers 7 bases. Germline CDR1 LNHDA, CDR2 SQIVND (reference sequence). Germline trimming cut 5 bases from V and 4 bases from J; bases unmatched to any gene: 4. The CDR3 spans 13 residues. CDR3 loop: CASSLQGTYGYTF. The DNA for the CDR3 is TGTGCCAGTAGTTTACAGGGGACCTATGGCTACACCTTC. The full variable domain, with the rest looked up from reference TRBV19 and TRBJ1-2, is DGGITQSPKYLFRKEGQNVTLSCEQNLNHDAMYWYRQDPGQGLRLIYYSQIVNDFQKGDIAEGYSVSREKKESFPLTVTSAQKNPTAFYLCASSLQGTYGYTFGSGTRLTVV.

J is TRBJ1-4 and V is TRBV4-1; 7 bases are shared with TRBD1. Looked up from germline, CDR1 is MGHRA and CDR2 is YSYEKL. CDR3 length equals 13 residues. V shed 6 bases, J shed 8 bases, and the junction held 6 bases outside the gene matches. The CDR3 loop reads CASSSGQTEKLFF. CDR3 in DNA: TGCGCCAGCAGTTCGGGACAGACCGAAAAACTGTTTTTT.

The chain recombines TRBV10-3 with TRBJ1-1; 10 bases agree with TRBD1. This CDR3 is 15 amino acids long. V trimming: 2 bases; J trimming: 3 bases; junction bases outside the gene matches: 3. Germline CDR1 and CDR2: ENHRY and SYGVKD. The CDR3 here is CAISEAGTGDTEAFF. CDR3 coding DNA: TGTGCCATCAGTGAGGCTGGGACAGGGGACACTGAAGCTTTCTTT.